The subject of this entry is one T cell receptor (beta chain). Processing was applied to graft tissue in order to liberate intraepithelial and lamina propria lymphocytes. This sample stems from a study of graft-versus-host responses after intestinal transplantation. In the study overall: The whole recipient group had anti-thymocyte globulin induction followed by tacrolimus and steroids for two to three years.

Profiled with immunoSEQ multiplex PCR; TCRdb holds only in-frame clones, not every one. The table records 9,900 or so clones, approximately 86% of them present only once. The sequence came from a human patient who received an intestinal transplant, so some T cells may come from the graft donor. Material: ileum tissue, obtained approximately 700 days after intestinal transplantation.

The CDR3 here is CASSSGRYNSPLHF. The CDR3 region has the DNA TGCGCCAGCAGCTCGGGACGGTATAATTCACCCCTCCACTTT. The chain employs TRBV5-1 and TRBJ1-6; the D gene is possibly TRBD1 (5 bases). Trimming removed 3 bases from V and 4 bases from J, with 8 bases in between. The length of the CDR3 is 14 residues. CDR1 and CDR2 from the germline V gene are SGHRS and YFSETQ.